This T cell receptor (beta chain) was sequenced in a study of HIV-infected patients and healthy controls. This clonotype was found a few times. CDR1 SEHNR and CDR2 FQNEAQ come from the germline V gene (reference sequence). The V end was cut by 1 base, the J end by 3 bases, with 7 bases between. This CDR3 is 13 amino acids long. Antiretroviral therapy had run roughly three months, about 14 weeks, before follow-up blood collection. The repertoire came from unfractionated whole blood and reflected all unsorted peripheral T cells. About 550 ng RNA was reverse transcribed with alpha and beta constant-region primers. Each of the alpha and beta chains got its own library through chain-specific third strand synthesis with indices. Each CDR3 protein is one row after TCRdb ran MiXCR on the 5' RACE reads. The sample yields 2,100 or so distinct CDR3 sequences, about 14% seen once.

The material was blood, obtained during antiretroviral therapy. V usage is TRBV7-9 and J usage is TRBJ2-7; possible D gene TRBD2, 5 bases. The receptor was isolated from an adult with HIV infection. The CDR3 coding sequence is TGTGCCAGCAGCTTAGGCGCGGGCTACGAGCAGTACTTC. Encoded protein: CASSLGAGYEQYF. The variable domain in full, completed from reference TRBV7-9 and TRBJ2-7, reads DTGVSQNPRHKITKRGQNVTFRCDPISEHNRLYWYRQTLGQGPEFLTYFQNEAQLEKSRLLSDRFSAERPKGSFSTLEIQRTEQGDSAMYLCASSLGAGYEQYFGPGTRLTVT.